Presented here are 10 T cell receptor beta chains from one specimen sequenced in a study of blood T cell repertoires in COVID-19. Sequencing used immunoSEQ multiplex PCR; TCRdb keeps in-frame clones, though not all of them. The sample has roughly 190,000 clones, 65% to 80% seen once; the top ten hold approximately 13%. Sequenced input: peripheral blood. Receptor source: a woman between 50 and 59 years old with acute or convalescent COVID-19.

The chain employs TRBV19 and TRBJ2-1; D possibly corresponds to TRBD2 (7 bases). Trimming removed 4 bases from V and 7 bases from J, with 11 bases in between. This CDR3 is built from 13 residues. The germline CDR1 and CDR2 sequences are LNHDA and SQIVND (reference sequence). Here the CDR3 DNA reads TGTGCCAGTAGTAAGGGGGGGTTAAATGAGCAGTTCTTC. Translated: CASSKGGLNEQFF.

The table lists this clone with a few counts. This chain's CDR3 is CASSLMGGTGELFF. For the CDR3, the DNA is TGCGCCAGCAGCTTAATGGGAGGGACCGGGGAGCTGTTTTTT. The chain employs TRBV5-1 and TRBJ2-2; 7 bases map to TRBD2. V lost 2 bases and J lost 5; bases outside the gene matches: 3. This CDR3 has 14 residues. CDR1 is SGHRS, CDR2 YFSETQ, per germline.

The genes are TRBV2 and TRBJ2-7, with 9 nucleotides matching TRBD1. The CDR3 contains 14 residues. Looked up from germline, CDR1 is SNHLY and CDR2 is FYNNEI. V shed 4 bases, J shed 2 bases, and the junction held 3 bases outside the gene matches. CDR3 bases: TGTGCCAGCAGTGCTGACAGGGGGGCCTACGAGCAGTACTTC. Its translation: CASSADRGAYEQYF. Filled out from reference TRBV2 and TRBJ2-7, the complete variable domain reads EPEVTQTPSHQVTQMGQEVILRCVPISNHLYFYWYRQILGQKVEFLVSFYNNEISEKSEIFDDQFSVERPDGSNFTLKIRSTKLEDSAMYFCASSADRGAYEQYFGPGTRLTVT.

This clone was picked up one time. The chain uses TRBV24-1 and TRBJ1-2; no firm D call. CDR1 is KGHDR, CDR2 SFDVKD, per germline. The CDR3 length is 13 residues. Trimming took off 4 bases at V and 13 bases at J, with 18 bases between the two ends. This CDR3 reads CATSDTTLGEGTF. The CDR3, as DNA: TGTGCCACCAGTGACACAACCCTTGGGGAGGGCACCTTC.

The chain recombines TRBV7-2 with TRBJ2-1, with 8 bases lining up with TRBD2. The CDR3 has 15 amino acids. V trimming: 6 bases; J trimming: 4 bases; junction bases outside the gene matches: 8. The germline V gene has CDR1 SGHTA and CDR2 FQGNSA. The CDR3 protein is CASSSSGGDYNEQFF. DNA of the CDR3: TGTGCCAGCAGTTCAAGCGGGGGCGATTACAATGAGCAGTTCTTC.

The rearrangement links TRBV21-1 to TRBJ1-1; the table's D call TRBD1 went unverified against the DNA. TRBV21-1 is a pseudogene segment. This CDR3 region has 17 residues. The CDR3 DNA follows: TGTGCCAGCAGCACCCGGACAGGTCTGGGTGAGAACACTGAAGCTTTCTTT. This codes for CASSTRTGLGENTEAFF.

This sequence joins TRBV5-8 and TRBJ2-7; perhaps TRBD1 as D (6 bases). The germline V gene has CDR1 SGHTS and CDR2 YDEGEE. The V and J ends lost 0 bases and 2 bases respectively, with 9 bases between them. The CDR3 has 14 residues. The CDR3 protein is CASSLDRDPYEQYF. The CDR3 DNA follows: TGTGCCAGCAGCTTGGACAGGGACCCCTACGAGCAGTACTTC.

This clone appeared a few times. V usage is TRBV6-2 or TRBV6-3 and J usage is TRBJ2-1, with TRBD2 identical over 7 bases. V lost 6 bases to trimming and J lost 0 bases; unmatched junction nucleotides: 8. The CDR3 consists of 16 residues. Looked up from germline, CDR1 is MNHEY and CDR2 is SVGEGT. The CDR3 sequence: CASSTTSVSSYNEQFF. Here the CDR3 DNA reads TGTGCCAGCAGCACTACTAGCGTAAGCTCCTACAATGAGCAGTTCTTC.

The genes are TRBV11-3 and TRBJ2-7, with 9 bases that match TRBD1. Germline CDR1 is SGHNT and CDR2 is YENEEA. CDR3 length: 14 residues. With V trimmed by 5 bases and J by 1 base, 3 bases remained unmatched. The CDR3 bases are TGTGCCAGCAGCCCGGGACAGGGATCCTACGAGCAGTACTTC. Protein: CASSPGQGSYEQYF.

This chain uses TRBV30 with TRBJ1-5; D unclear. The germline V gene encodes CDR1 GTSNPN and CDR2 SVGIG (reference sequence). Trimming removed 2 bases at V and 4 bases at J, with 9 bases between. The CDR3 loop spans 13 amino acids. CDR3 protein: CAWSSRGNQPQHF. In DNA, the CDR3 is TGTGCCTGGAGTAGCAGAGGGAATCAGCCCCAGCATTTT.